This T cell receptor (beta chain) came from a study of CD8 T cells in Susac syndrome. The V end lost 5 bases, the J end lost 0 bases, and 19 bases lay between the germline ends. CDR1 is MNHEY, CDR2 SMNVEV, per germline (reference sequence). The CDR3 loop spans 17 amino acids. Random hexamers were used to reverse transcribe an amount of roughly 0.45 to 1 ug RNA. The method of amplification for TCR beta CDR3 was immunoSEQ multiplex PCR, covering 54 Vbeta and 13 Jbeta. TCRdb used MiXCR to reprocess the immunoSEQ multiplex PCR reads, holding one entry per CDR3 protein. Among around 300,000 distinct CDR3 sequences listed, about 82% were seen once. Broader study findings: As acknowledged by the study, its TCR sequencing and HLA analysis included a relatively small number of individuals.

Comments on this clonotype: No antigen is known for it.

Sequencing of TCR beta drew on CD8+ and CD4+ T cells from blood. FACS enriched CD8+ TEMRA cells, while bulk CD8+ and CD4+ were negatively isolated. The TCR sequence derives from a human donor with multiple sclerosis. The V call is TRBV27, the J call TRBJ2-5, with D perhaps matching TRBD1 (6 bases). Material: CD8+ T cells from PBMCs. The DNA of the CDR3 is TGTGCCAGCAGTCCCGAACCACAGGGCCCATACCAAGAGACCCAGTACTTC. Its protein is CASSPEPQGPYQETQYF.